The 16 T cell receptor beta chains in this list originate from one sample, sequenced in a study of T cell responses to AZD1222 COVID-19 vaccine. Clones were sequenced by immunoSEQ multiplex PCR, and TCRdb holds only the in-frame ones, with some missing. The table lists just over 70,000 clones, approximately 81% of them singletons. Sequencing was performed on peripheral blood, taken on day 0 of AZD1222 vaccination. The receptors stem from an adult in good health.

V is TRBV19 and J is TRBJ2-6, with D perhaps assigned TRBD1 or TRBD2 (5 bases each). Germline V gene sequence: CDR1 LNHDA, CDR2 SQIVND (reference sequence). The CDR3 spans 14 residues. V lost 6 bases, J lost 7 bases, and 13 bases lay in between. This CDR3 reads CASSTTGTANVLTF. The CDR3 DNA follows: TGTGCCAGTAGCACGACCGGGACCGCCAACGTCCTGACTTTC.

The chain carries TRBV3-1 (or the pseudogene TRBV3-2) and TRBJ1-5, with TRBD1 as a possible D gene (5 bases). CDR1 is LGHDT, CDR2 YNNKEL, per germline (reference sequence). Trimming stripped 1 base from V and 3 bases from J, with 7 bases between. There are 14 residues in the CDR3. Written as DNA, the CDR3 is TGTGCCAGCAGCCAAGGGGGCATCAATCAGCCCCAGCATTTT. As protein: CASSQGGINQPQHF.

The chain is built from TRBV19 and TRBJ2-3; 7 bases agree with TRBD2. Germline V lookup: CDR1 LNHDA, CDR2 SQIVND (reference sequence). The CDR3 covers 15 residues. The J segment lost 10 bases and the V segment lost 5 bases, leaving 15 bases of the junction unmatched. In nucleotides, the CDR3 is TGTGCCAGTAGTCCCCCGATTGGGCGGGAGCGGGCGCAGTATTTT. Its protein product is CASSPPIGRERAQYF. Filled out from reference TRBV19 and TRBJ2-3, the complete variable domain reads DGGITQSPKYLFRKEGQNVTLSCEQNLNHDAMYWYRQDPGQGLRLIYYSQIVNDFQKGDIAEGYSVSREKKESFPLTVTSAQKNPTAFYLCASSPPIGRERAQYFGPGTRLTVL.

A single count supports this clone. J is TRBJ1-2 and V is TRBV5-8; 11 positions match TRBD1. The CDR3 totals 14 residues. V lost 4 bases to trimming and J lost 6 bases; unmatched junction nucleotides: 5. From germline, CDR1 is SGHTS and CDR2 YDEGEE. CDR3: CASSPGTGGHGYTF. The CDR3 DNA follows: TGTGCCAGCAGCCCGGGGACAGGGGGTCATGGCTACACCTTC.

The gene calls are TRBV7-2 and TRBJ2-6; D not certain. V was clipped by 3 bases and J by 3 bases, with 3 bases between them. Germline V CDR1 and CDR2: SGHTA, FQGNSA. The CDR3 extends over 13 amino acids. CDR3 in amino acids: CASSFFGANVLTF. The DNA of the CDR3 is TGTGCCAGCAGCTTTTTTGGGGCCAACGTCCTGACTTTC.

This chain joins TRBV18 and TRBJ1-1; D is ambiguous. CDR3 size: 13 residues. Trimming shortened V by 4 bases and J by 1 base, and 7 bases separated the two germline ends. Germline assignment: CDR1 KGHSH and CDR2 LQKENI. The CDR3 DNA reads TGTGCCAGCTCACGGGATAAGAACACTGAAGCTTTCTTT. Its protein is CASSRDKNTEAFF.

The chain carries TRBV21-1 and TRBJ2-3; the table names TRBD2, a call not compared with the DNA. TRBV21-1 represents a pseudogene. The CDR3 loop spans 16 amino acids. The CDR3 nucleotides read TGTGCCAGCAGCAAGATTTCCGGACTGCTCACAGATACGCAGTATTTT. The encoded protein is CASSKISGLLTDTQYF.

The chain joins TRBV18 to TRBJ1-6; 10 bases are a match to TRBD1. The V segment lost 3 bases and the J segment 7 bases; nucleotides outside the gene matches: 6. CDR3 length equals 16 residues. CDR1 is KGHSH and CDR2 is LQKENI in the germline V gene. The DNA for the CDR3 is TGTGCCAGCTCACCCTCGGGGACAGGGGAGAATTCACCCCTCCACTTT. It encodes CASSPSGTGENSPLHF.

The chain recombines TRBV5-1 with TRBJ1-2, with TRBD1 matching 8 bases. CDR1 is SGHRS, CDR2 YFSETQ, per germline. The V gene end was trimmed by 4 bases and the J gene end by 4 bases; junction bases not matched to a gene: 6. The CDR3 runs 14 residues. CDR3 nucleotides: TGCGCCAGCAGCGCTGCAGGACAGGGCTATGGCTACACCTTC. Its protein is CASSAAGQGYGYTF.

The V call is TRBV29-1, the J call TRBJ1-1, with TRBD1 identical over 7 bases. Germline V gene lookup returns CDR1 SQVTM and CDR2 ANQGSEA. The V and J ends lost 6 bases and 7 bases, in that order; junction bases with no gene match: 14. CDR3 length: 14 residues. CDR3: CSVNKGGGWNEAFF. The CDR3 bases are TGCAGCGTAAACAAAGGAGGGGGCTGGAATGAAGCTTTCTTT.

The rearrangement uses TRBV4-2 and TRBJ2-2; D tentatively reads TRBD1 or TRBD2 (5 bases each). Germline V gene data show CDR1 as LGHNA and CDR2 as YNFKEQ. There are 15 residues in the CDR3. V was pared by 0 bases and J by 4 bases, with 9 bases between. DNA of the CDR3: TGTGCCAGCAGCCAAGACGCAGGGAGCACCGGGGAGCTGTTTTTT. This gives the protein CASSQDAGSTGELFF.

The CDR3, as DNA: TGCGCCAGCAGCCCCCCTGACTCTGGGGCCAACGTCCTGACTTTC. It codes for CASSPPDSGANVLTF. The rearrangement joins TRBV5-1 to TRBJ2-6, with D unresolved. The V end was cut by 4 bases, the J end by 0 bases, with 8 bases between. Germline CDR1 reads SGHRS; CDR2 reads YFSETQ. The CDR3 has 15 amino acids.

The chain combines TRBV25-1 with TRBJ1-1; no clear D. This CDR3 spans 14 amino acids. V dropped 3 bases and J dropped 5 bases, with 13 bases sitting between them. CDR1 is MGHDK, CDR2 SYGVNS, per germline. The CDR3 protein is CASSDPASTTEAFF. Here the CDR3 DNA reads TGTGCCAGCAGTGATCCCGCCAGCACAACTGAAGCTTTCTTT.

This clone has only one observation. DNA of the CDR3: TGTGCCAGCAGCTTAACGCATGGGTCAGGGTATGGCTACACCTTC. This encodes CASSLTHGSGYGYTF. The gene calls are TRBV7-3 and TRBJ1-2; perhaps TRBD1 as D (5 bases). V lost 0 bases and J lost 5, with 13 bases in between. CDR3 length equals 15 residues. Germline CDR1 is SGHTA and CDR2 is FQGTGA.

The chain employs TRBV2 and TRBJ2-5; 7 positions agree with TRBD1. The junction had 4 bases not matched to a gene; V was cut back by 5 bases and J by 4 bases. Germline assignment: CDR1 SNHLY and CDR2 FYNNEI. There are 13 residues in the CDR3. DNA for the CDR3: TGTGCCAGCAGTATTTACAGGGGAGAGACCCAGTACTTC. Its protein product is CASSIYRGETQYF.

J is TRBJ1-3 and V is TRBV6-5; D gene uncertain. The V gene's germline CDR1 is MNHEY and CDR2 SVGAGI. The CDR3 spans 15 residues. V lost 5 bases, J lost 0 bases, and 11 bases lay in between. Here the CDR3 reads CASSHRTDSGNTIYF. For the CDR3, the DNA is TGTGCCAGCAGTCACCGCACCGACTCTGGAAACACCATATATTTT.